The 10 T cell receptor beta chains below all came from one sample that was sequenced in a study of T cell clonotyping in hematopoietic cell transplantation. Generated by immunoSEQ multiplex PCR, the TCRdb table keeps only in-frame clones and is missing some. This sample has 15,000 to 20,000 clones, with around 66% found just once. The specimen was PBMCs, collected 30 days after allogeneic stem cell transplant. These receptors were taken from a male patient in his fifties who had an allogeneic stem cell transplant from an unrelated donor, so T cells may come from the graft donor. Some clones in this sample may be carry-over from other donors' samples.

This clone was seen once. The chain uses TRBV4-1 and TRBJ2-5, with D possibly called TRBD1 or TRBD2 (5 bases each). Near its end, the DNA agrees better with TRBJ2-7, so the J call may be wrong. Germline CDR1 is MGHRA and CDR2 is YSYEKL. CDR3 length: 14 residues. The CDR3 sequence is CASSQSTGRYEQYF. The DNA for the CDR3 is TGCGCCAGCAGCCAAAGTACGGGGCGCTACGAGCAGTACTTC.

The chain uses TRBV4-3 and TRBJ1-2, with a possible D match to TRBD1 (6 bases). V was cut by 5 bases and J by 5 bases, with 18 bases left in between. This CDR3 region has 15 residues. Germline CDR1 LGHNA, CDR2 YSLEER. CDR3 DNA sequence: TGCGCCAGCAGCACCCACAGGGAGGTGCGATATGGCTACACCTTC. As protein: CASSTHREVRYGYTF.

As DNA, the CDR3 is TGTGCCAGCAGTATCGGGACTTTCTACGAGCAGTACTTC. Its protein product is CASSIGTFYEQYF. The chain uses TRBV27 and TRBJ2-7; D might be TRBD2 (6 bases). V was trimmed by 5 bases and J by 3 bases, leaving 11 bases between them. The CDR3 sequence is 13 residues long. From germline, CDR1 is MNHEY and CDR2 SMNVEV (reference sequence).

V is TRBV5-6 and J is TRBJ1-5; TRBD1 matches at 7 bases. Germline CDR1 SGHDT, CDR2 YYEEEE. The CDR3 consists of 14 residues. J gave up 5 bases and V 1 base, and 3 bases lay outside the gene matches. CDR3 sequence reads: CASSLITGDQPQHF. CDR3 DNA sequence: TGTGCCAGCAGCTTGATTACAGGGGATCAGCCCCAGCATTTT.

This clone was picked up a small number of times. CDR3 sequence: CASSQDHNGEQYF. In DNA, the CDR3 is TGTGCCAGCAGCCAAGATCACAACGGCGAGCAGTACTTC. The J gene is TRBJ2-7, the V gene TRBV14; D is unresolved. The CDR3 covers 13 residues. V was shortened by 0 bases and J by 6 bases, with 9 bases between the two germline ends. Per the germline V gene, CDR1 is SGHDN and CDR2 is FVKESK.

The CDR3 region is CASSLRGTQYF. CDR3 coding DNA: TGTGCCAGCAGTTTAAGGGGGACCCAGTACTTC. This sequence joins TRBV6-6 and TRBJ2-5; D possibly corresponds to TRBD1 (5 bases). The CDR3 spans 11 residues. The germline V and J ends were trimmed by 4 bases and 7 bases, with 7 bases remaining between them. Germline-derived CDR1 and CDR2 are MNHNY and SVGAGI (reference sequence).

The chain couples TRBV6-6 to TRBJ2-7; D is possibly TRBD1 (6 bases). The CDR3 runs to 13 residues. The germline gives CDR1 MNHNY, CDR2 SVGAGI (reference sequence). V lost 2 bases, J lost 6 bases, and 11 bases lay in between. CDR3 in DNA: TGTGCCAGCAGTTACGGAATAGGGGGCGAGCAGTACTTC. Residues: CASSYGIGGEQYF.

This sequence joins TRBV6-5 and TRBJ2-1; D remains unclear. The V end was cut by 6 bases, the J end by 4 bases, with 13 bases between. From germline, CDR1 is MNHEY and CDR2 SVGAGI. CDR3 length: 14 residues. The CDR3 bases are TGTGCCAGCAGCTACGGTTTAAGGTACAATGAGCAGTTCTTC. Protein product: CASSYGLRYNEQFF.

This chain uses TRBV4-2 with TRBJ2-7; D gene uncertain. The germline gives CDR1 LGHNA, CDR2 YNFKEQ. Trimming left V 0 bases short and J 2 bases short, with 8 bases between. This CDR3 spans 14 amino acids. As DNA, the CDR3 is TGTGCCAGCAGCCAAGAGTACGGGCCCTACGAGCAGTACTTC. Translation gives CASSQEYGPYEQYF.

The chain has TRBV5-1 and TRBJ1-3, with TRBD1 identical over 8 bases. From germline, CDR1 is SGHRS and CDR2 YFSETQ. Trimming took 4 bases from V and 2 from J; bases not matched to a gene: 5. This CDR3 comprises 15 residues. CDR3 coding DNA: TGCGCCAGCAGCGACCCGGACAGGGCTGGAAACACCATATATTTT. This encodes CASSDPDRAGNTIYF.